Listed below are T cell receptor beta chains from one sample, sequenced in a study of blood T cell repertoires in COVID-19. Sequenced by immunoSEQ multiplex PCR; TCRdb stores in-frame clones only, minus some. The data contain about 250,000 clones, about 85% of them singletons. Source material: peripheral blood. Receptors were obtained from a man younger than 35 with active or convalescent COVID-19. CDR3s include the opening cysteine and the closing phenylalanine or tryptophan. The D gene is left open where the match is weak. The size entry is marked missing in some rows and otherwise reads once, few, many or a size class.

J: TRBJ1-2; size: -; V: TRBV4-3; D: TRBD1; DNA: TGCGCCAGCAGCCAAGATCCGGCAGGGGGCTTTGGCTACACCTTC; CDR3: CASSQDPAGGFGYTF
J: TRBJ1-1; size: few; V: TRBV12-3/TRBV12-4; D: -; DNA: TGTGCCAGCAGCATCGAGAGGAACACTGAAGCTTTCTTT; CDR3: CASSIERNTEAFF
J: TRBJ2-3; size: -; V: TRBV9; D: -; DNA: TGTGCCAGCAGCCCCGGGTGGGATACGCAGTATTTT; CDR3: CASSPGWDTQYF
J: TRBJ1-1; size: -; V: TRBV18; D: TRBD1; DNA: TGTGCCAGCTTCCCCGACAGGGACCACACTGAAGCTTTCTTT; CDR3: CASFPDRDHTEAFF
J: TRBJ1-1; size: -; V: TRBV7-9; D: TRBD1; DNA: TGTGCCAGCAGGCCACCGGGACAGGGATTTCTGAACACTGAAGCTTTCTTT; CDR3: CASRPPGQGFLNTEAFF
J: TRBJ2-3; size: -; V: TRBV7-3; D: TRBD1; DNA: TGTGCCAGCAGCTCCTACGGAGGACAGGCAACAGATACGCAGTATTTT; CDR3: CASSSYGGQATDTQYF
J: TRBJ1-3; size: -; V: TRBV12-5; D: -; DNA: TGTGCTAGTGGTTTGGTACGAGGCCTCTCTGGAAACACCATATATTTT; CDR3: CASGLVRGLSGNTIYF
J: TRBJ1-1; size: once; V: TRBV11-2; D: -; DNA: TGTGCCAGCAGCTTAGTCGTTCCGAACACTGAAGCTTTCTTT; CDR3: CASSLVVPNTEAFF
J: TRBJ2-7; size: -; V: TRBV7-8; D: -; DNA: TGTGCCAGCAGCTTCTCCTCCTACGAGCAGTACTTC; CDR3: CASSFSSYEQYF
J: TRBJ1-2; size: -; V: TRBV29-1; D: -; DNA: TGCAGCGTTGATCATGTCAGGGGATCCTATGGCTACACCTTC; CDR3: CSVDHVRGSYGYTF
J: TRBJ2-4; size: -; V: TRBV19; D: TRBD2; DNA: TGTGCCAGTTCCGGGACTAGCGGCCTCATAGCCAAAAACATTCAGTACTTC; CDR3: CASSGTSGLIAKNIQYF
J: TRBJ1-1; size: -; V: TRBV30; D: -; DNA: TGTGCCTGGAGTGCCCCAGGGACTGAAGCTTTCTTT; CDR3: CAWSAPGTEAFF
J: TRBJ1-2; size: -; V: TRBV10-3; D: -; DNA: TGTGCCATCAGTGAGAACAGAAACTATGGCTACACCTTC; CDR3: CAISENRNYGYTF
J: TRBJ1-1; size: -; V: TRBV28; D: -; DNA: TGTGCCAGCAGTTCCGCGAAAGTTGCTTTCTTT; CDR3: CASSSAKVAFF
J: TRBJ2-1; size: -; V: TRBV7-3; D: TRBD2; DNA: TGTGCCAGCAGCTTAATTCTAGCGGGGGCTGGTGAGCAGTTCTTC; CDR3: CASSLILAGAGEQFF
J: TRBJ2-7; size: -; V: TRBV5-4; D: TRBD1; DNA: TGTGCCAGCAGCTTCGGGGACAGGGGGCGCTCCTACGAGCAGTACTTC; CDR3: CASSFGDRGRSYEQYF
J: TRBJ2-7; size: few; V: TRBV11-1; D: -; DNA: TGTGCCAGCAGCCGACAGGCCTACTCCTACGAGCAGTACTTC; CDR3: CASSRQAYSYEQYF
J: TRBJ1-6; size: -; V: TRBV10-2; D: TRBD1; DNA: TGCGCCAGCAGCACCAGACAGGGTTCACCCCTCCACTTT; CDR3: CASSTRQGSPLHF
J: TRBJ2-2; size: -; V: TRBV28; D: TRBD1; DNA: TGTGCCAGCAGTTGGCGGGACAGGGGGCGAGCGGGTGACACCGGGGAGCTGTTTTTT; CDR3: CASSWRDRGRAGDTGELFF
J: TRBJ2-7; size: few; V: TRBV7-3; D: TRBD1; DNA: TGTGCCAGCAGCAAAGGACAGGGAACCTACGAGCAGTACTTC; CDR3: CASSKGQGTYEQYF
J: TRBJ2-7; size: -; V: TRBV6-6; D: TRBD1; DNA: TGTGCCTGCTTACAGGGGGCGGGAAGTCCCGAGCAGTACTTC; CDR3: CACLQGAGSPEQYF
J: TRBJ1-1; size: -; V: TRBV6-5; D: -; DNA: TGTGCCAGCAGTTACCCCGGTGAGGGAATGAACACTGAAGCTTTCTTT; CDR3: CASSYPGEGMNTEAFF
J: TRBJ1-1; size: -; V: TRBV13; D: -; DNA: TGTGCCAGCAGCTTAAGTGGACAAAGTATGAACACTGAAGCTTTCTTT; CDR3: CASSLSGQSMNTEAFF
J: TRBJ2-1; size: once; V: TRBV11-3; D: TRBD2; DNA: TGTGCCAGCAGCTCAACCCGGAGGGAGGGCCGGCACAATGAGCAGTTCTTC; CDR3: CASSSTRREGRHNEQFF
J: TRBJ2-7; size: -; V: TRBV4-3; D: TRBD2; DNA: TGCGCCAGCAGCCAAGACATGGGAGGGGCCTTGGACGAGCAGTACTTC; CDR3: CASSQDMGGALDEQYF
J: TRBJ1-5; size: -; V: TRBV15; D: TRBD1; DNA: TGTGCCACCAGCAGGTCGAGACAGGGGTTTCAGCCCCAGCATTTT; CDR3: CATSRSRQGFQPQHF
J: TRBJ1-5; size: once; V: TRBV5-8; D: -; DNA: TGTGCCAGCAGCTTACGGGGGATAGGCAATCAGCCCCAGCATTTT; CDR3: CASSLRGIGNQPQHF
J: TRBJ2-1; size: few; V: TRBV11-2; D: -; DNA: TGTGCCAGCAGCCCGGGCCCAACAGGGTCGGATGAGCAGTTCTTC; CDR3: CASSPGPTGSDEQFF
J: TRBJ2-5; size: -; V: TRBV7-2; D: -; DNA: TGTGCCAGCAGCTTAGTATCGGAGACCCAGTACTTC; CDR3: CASSLVSETQYF
J: TRBJ2-7; size: -; V: TRBV27; D: -; DNA: TGTGCCAGCAGTTTAAGGGGCAGCCACCCGTACGAGCAGTACTTC; CDR3: CASSLRGSHPYEQYF
J: TRBJ2-1; size: -; V: TRBV5-8; D: -; DNA: TGTGCCAGCAGCTTGTTGTTGGGGGGGGCCCGCAATGAGCAGTTCTTC; CDR3: CASSLLLGGARNEQFF
J: TRBJ2-2; size: -; V: TRBV9; D: -; DNA: TGTGCCAGCAGCCGGGAAACGAACACCGGGGAGCTGTTTTTT; CDR3: CASSRETNTGELFF
J: TRBJ2-7; size: once; V: TRBV27; D: TRBD1; DNA: TGTGCCAGCAGTTTTCTCGGCAGGGGGAACTTTTACGAGCAGTACTTC; CDR3: CASSFLGRGNFYEQYF
J: TRBJ1-1; size: -; V: TRBV5-1; D: -; DNA: TGCGCCAGCAGCCTCGGAGGAACAAGTGAAGCTTTCTTT; CDR3: CASSLGGTSEAFF
J: TRBJ1-2; size: -; V: TRBV29-1; D: TRBD1; DNA: TGCAGCGCTACAGGGACAGGGGGGAATGGCTACACCTTC; CDR3: CSATGTGGNGYTF
J: TRBJ2-7; size: -; V: TRBV9; D: TRBD2; DNA: TGTGCCAGCAGCGTAGACGCGGGAGGGTCGGAGTGGTTCTACGAGCAGTACTTC; CDR3: CASSVDAGGSEWFYEQYF
J: TRBJ2-1; size: -; V: TRBV7-8; D: -; DNA: TGTGCCAGCAGCTTTAGCGCGAGCTCCTACAATGAGCAGTTCTTC; CDR3: CASSFSASSYNEQFF
J: TRBJ2-5; size: -; V: TRBV6-5; D: TRBD2; DNA: TGTGCCAGCAGTTACACAATAGCGGGGCAAGAGACCCAGTACTTC; CDR3: CASSYTIAGQETQYF
J: TRBJ1-5; size: -; V: TRBV21-1; D: -; DNA: TGTGCCAGCAGCAAAGAGGCGTTCGAGGCGATTCGGAACAATCAGCCCCAGCATTTT; CDR3: CASSKEAFEAIRNNQPQHF
J: TRBJ2-7; size: -; V: TRBV4-1; D: -; DNA: TGCGCCAGCAGCCAGGTGACTAGTATGAACTACGAGCAGTACTTC; CDR3: CASSQVTSMNYEQYF